The sequence of this TCR beta chain was determined in a study of T cells after yellow fever vaccination. Study as a whole: Researchers used SMART-Seq v4 Ultra Low Input to prepare fractions that had low cell numbers.

This clonotype was detected a few times. Its antigen is undetermined. As TCR cDNA was made by 5'RACE template switching, a universal primer site and UMIs were added. TCRdb re-called the 5' RACE reads through MiXCR, storing one row per CDR3 protein. The table has some 300,000 distinct CDR3 sequences, under 9% seen once. Regarding the study as a whole: Within FACS-sorted repertoires, abundant clonotypes contaminating from the bulk population could be present.

V trimming: 6 bases; J trimming: 6 bases; junction bases outside the gene matches: 10. There are 16 residues in the CDR3. CDR1 MDHEN and CDR2 SYDVKM come from the germline V gene. The chain combines TRBV28 with TRBJ2-2; 10 bases agree with TRBD1. This TCR derives from a man younger than 35 who received the YFV17D yellow fever vaccine. The material was CD4+ T cells sorted from PBMCs, obtained 5 days after the yellow fever booster vaccination. Here the CDR3 reads CASRSPGQGFPGELFF. In DNA form, the CDR3 reads TGTGCCAGCAGGTCTCCGGGACAGGGGTTTCCCGGGGAGCTGTTTTTT.